The 4 T cell receptor beta chains below come from one sample, sequenced in a study of graft-versus-host responses after intestinal transplantation. Produced via immunoSEQ multiplex PCR; TCRdb's table is partial and in-frame only. The sample has tens of thousands of clones, roughly 90% seen once. The source material was PBMCs, sampled 98 days after intestinal transplantation. The source is a human patient who received an intestinal transplant, so some T cells may come from the graft donor.

In its sample, this clone was seen once. This CDR3 is CASSFSVKNTEAFF. The CDR3 DNA reads as TGCGCCAGCAGCTTTTCAGTAAAGAACACTGAAGCTTTCTTT. The chain couples TRBV5-1 to TRBJ1-1; D gene uncertain. The CDR3 length is 14 residues. Germline V gene sequence: CDR1 SGHRS, CDR2 YFSETQ. The V gene lost 2 bases and the J gene lost 1 base, with 9 bases spanning the gap.

V gene TRBV9 combines with J gene TRBJ2-3; 9 nucleotides align to TRBD2. In germline, CDR1 is SGDLS, CDR2 YYNGEE. This CDR3 spans 17 amino acids. J lost 6 bases, V lost 0 bases, and 11 bases had no gene match. The CDR3 loop reads CASSVGSGGLSGDTQYF. Written as DNA, the CDR3 is TGTGCCAGCAGCGTAGGTAGCGGGGGACTGTCCGGGGATACGCAGTATTTT.

This clone was picked up a small number of times. The CDR3 sequence: CASSAGTGTEKLFF. DNA for the CDR3: TGCGCCAGCAGTGCCGGGACAGGGACTGAAAAACTGTTTTTT. The V and J genes are TRBV10-2 and TRBJ1-4, with 9 bases matching TRBD1. In germline, CDR1 is WSHSY, CDR2 SAAADI. With V trimmed by 4 bases and J by 7 bases, 4 bases remained unmatched. The CDR3 spans 14 residues.

The chain joins TRBV14 to TRBJ1-5, with TRBD1 identical over 7 bases. The CDR3 spans 14 residues. Germline V gene lookup returns CDR1 SGHDN and CDR2 FVKESK. After removal of 6 bases from V and 7 bases from J, the junction contained 9 bases not matched to a gene. CDR3 loop: CASRATGEGQPQHF. CDR3 bases: TGTGCCAGCAGGGCCACAGGGGAGGGACAGCCCCAGCATTTT. The variable domain in full, with the rest retrieved from reference TRBV14 and TRBJ1-5, is EAGVTQFPSHSVIEKGQTVTLRCDPISGHDNLYWYRRVMGKEIKFLLHFVKESKQDESGMPNNRFLAERTGGTYSTLKVQPAELEDSGVYFCASRATGEGQPQHFGDGTRLSIL.